Listed below are T cell receptor beta chains from one sample, sequenced in a study of post-analysis software for immune sequencing data. TCRdb analysed the PCR reads with MiXCR anew, one entry per CDR3 protein. The sample holds hundreds of thousands of distinct CDR3 sequences, 30% seen once. The material sequenced was blood. The origin of the receptors is a girl aged 5-17 years with multiple sclerosis. Both conserved end residues are part of each CDR3. The order of the fields is CDR3 length, V gene, D gene, J gene, clone size, CDR3 DNA, CDR3 protein. D genes are given only for firm matches. The size of a clone is reported for some rows only, either as once, few or many, or as a class for expanded clones.

len: 12; v_gene: TRBV6-2/TRBV6-3; d_gene: TRBD1; j_gene: TRBJ2-3; abundance: NA; CDR3nt: TGTGCCAGCAGTTTATCCGGGACAGCGCAGTATTTT; CDR3aa: CASSLSGTAQYF
len: 15; v_gene: TRBV27; d_gene: TRBD2; j_gene: TRBJ2-2; abundance: NA; CDR3nt: TGTGCCAGCGGATCAGGACTAGCGAACACCGGGGAGCTGTTTTTT; CDR3aa: CASGSGLANTGELFF
len: 15; v_gene: TRBV28; d_gene: TRBD1; j_gene: TRBJ2-5; abundance: NA; CDR3nt: TGTGCCAGCAGTTCCATAACAGGGGGCGCCGGGACCCAGTACTTC; CDR3aa: CASSSITGGAGTQYF
len: 14; v_gene: TRBV11-2; d_gene: TRBD1; j_gene: TRBJ2-7; abundance: once; CDR3nt: TGTGCCAGCAGCTCCACCATGACAGGGAACGAGCAGTACTTC; CDR3aa: CASSSTMTGNEQYF
len: 13; v_gene: TRBV20-1; d_gene: NA; j_gene: TRBJ2-1; abundance: NA; CDR3nt: TGCAGTGCTAGCCGCATAAGGGACAATGAGCAGTTCTTC; CDR3aa: CSASRIRDNEQFF
len: 13; v_gene: TRBV28; d_gene: TRBD1; j_gene: TRBJ2-7; abundance: NA; CDR3nt: TGTGCCAGCAGTCGGACAGGTCCGTGGGAGCAGTACTTC; CDR3aa: CASSRTGPWEQYF
len: 12; v_gene: TRBV9; d_gene: NA; j_gene: TRBJ1-2; abundance: NA; CDR3nt: NA; CDR3aa: CASSVASGTPTF
len: 15; v_gene: TRBV7-9; d_gene: TRBD2; j_gene: TRBJ2-1; abundance: NA; CDR3nt: TGTGCCAGCGGCCCTCCACTAGCGGGGGTTTATGAGCAGTTCTTC; CDR3aa: CASGPPLAGVYEQFF
len: 20; v_gene: TRBV3-1; d_gene: TRBD2; j_gene: TRBJ2-7; abundance: few; CDR3nt: TGTGCCAGCAGCCAAGTATCAGGACTAGTGAGAAAAGAATCACGCTACGAGCAGTACTTC; CDR3aa: CASSQVSGLVRKESRYEQYF
len: 14; v_gene: TRBV6-1; d_gene: NA; j_gene: TRBJ1-2; abundance: once; CDR3nt: TGTGCCAGCACAGGCCGGGCCCCGGTGCAGGGCTACACCTTC; CDR3aa: CASTGRAPVQGYTF
len: 13; v_gene: TRBV29-1; d_gene: NA; j_gene: TRBJ1-1; abundance: few; CDR3nt: TGCAGCGTTGAAGGGCCTGGGGACACTGAAGCTTTCTTT; CDR3aa: CSVEGPGDTEAFF
len: 14; v_gene: TRBV28; d_gene: NA; j_gene: TRBJ2-5; abundance: many; CDR3nt: TGTGCCAGCAGTTTATTTTCTGGGGGAGAGACCCAGTACTTC; CDR3aa: CASSLFSGGETQYF
len: 14; v_gene: TRBV18; d_gene: TRBD1; j_gene: TRBJ1-1; abundance: NA; CDR3nt: TGTGCCAGCTCACCCGGACAGGGGACCACTGAAGCTTTCTTT; CDR3aa: CASSPGQGTTEAFF
len: 14; v_gene: TRBV11-2; d_gene: NA; j_gene: TRBJ2-7; abundance: NA; CDR3nt: TGTGCCAGCAGCTCATCTCGGGGGGCGTACGAGCAGTACTTC; CDR3aa: CASSSSRGAYEQYF
len: 12; v_gene: TRBV10-3; d_gene: NA; j_gene: TRBJ2-5; abundance: NA; CDR3nt: TGTGCCATCAGTGAAGGGCCTTGGGAGCAGTACTTC; CDR3aa: CAISEGPWEQYF
len: 13; v_gene: TRBV20-1; d_gene: TRBD1; j_gene: TRBJ2-5; abundance: few; CDR3nt: TGCAGTGCCATCGGGACAGGGCGAGAGACCCAGTACTTC; CDR3aa: CSAIGTGRETQYF
len: 16; v_gene: TRBV4-1; d_gene: TRBD1; j_gene: TRBJ1-6; abundance: few; CDR3nt: TGCGCCAGCAGCCAAACCACAGGGGGCTTTATTTCACCCCTCCACTTT; CDR3aa: CASSQTTGGFISPLHF
len: 14; v_gene: TRBV11-2; d_gene: NA; j_gene: TRBJ2-1; abundance: NA; CDR3nt: TGTGCCAGCAGAAGGGCGGGCCGTCCCAATGAGCAGTTCTTC; CDR3aa: CASRRAGRPNEQFF
len: 20; v_gene: TRBV9; d_gene: TRBD2; j_gene: TRBJ2-3; abundance: few; CDR3nt: TGTGCCAGCAGCCCCCCTTCCGGGACTAGCGGCCTATTCAGCACAGATACGCAGTATTTT; CDR3aa: CASSPPSGTSGLFSTDTQYF
len: 14; v_gene: TRBV11-2; d_gene: NA; j_gene: TRBJ1-5; abundance: NA; CDR3nt: TGTGCCAGCAGCTTAGACGGTGACAATCAGCCCCAGCATTTT; CDR3aa: CASSLDGDNQPQHF
len: 12; v_gene: TRBV20-1; d_gene: TRBD2; j_gene: TRBJ2-4; abundance: few; CDR3nt: TGCAGCGGGGGACTAGACAAAAACATTCAGTACTTC; CDR3aa: CSGGLDKNIQYF
len: 19; v_gene: TRBV6-1; d_gene: TRBD1; j_gene: TRBJ2-5; abundance: few; CDR3nt: TGTGCCAGCACCGACACCCCCAAGGGGACAGGAGGGTTCCAAGAGACCCAGTACTTC; CDR3aa: CASTDTPKGTGGFQETQYF
len: 12; v_gene: TRBV7-9; d_gene: TRBD1; j_gene: TRBJ1-1; abundance: few; CDR3nt: TGTGCCAGCAGCCAGGGAGAGGGGGCCGCTTTCTTT; CDR3aa: CASSQGEGAAFF
len: 12; v_gene: TRBV2; d_gene: NA; j_gene: TRBJ2-5; abundance: NA; CDR3nt: TGTGCCGGTAGCGTAAGGCAAGAGACCCAGTACTTC; CDR3aa: CAGSVRQETQYF
len: 12; v_gene: TRBV28; d_gene: NA; j_gene: TRBJ2-5; abundance: few; CDR3nt: TGTGCCAGCGACAACCCTAAGGAGACCCAGTACTTC; CDR3aa: CASDNPKETQYF
len: 13; v_gene: TRBV7-2; d_gene: NA; j_gene: TRBJ1-4; abundance: few; CDR3nt: TGTGCCAGCAGCATGGGAGTGATGGAAAAACTGTTTTTT; CDR3aa: CASSMGVMEKLFF
len: 13; v_gene: TRBV20-1; d_gene: TRBD2; j_gene: TRBJ2-7; abundance: NA; CDR3nt: TGCAGTGCCGTCAGCGGGAGGGGCGACGAGCAGTACTTC; CDR3aa: CSAVSGRGDEQYF
len: 18; v_gene: TRBV4-2; d_gene: NA; j_gene: TRBJ2-3; abundance: once; CDR3nt: TGTGCCAGCAGCCGATCGACGGACACGGTGAAGATGGCAGATACGCAGTATTTT; CDR3aa: CASSRSTDTVKMADTQYF
len: 14; v_gene: TRBV28; d_gene: NA; j_gene: TRBJ1-2; abundance: NA; CDR3nt: TGTGCCAGCAGCCGACGACACGTCAACTATGGCTACACCTTC; CDR3aa: CASSRRHVNYGYTF
len: 11; v_gene: TRBV6-6; d_gene: NA; j_gene: TRBJ1-2; abundance: few; CDR3nt: TGTGCCAGCCTGGGGAACTATGGCTACACCTTC; CDR3aa: CASLGNYGYTF
len: 17; v_gene: TRBV7-9; d_gene: NA; j_gene: TRBJ2-3; abundance: few; CDR3nt: TGTGCCAGCAGCTCTATATCAGGGGAGGGGACCACAGATACGCAGTATTTT; CDR3aa: CASSSISGEGTTDTQYF
len: 13; v_gene: TRBV12-3/TRBV12-4; d_gene: NA; j_gene: TRBJ2-7; abundance: NA; CDR3nt: TGTGCCAGCAGTTTAAGGAACTACTACGAGCAGTACTTC; CDR3aa: CASSLRNYYEQYF
len: 15; v_gene: TRBV5-1; d_gene: NA; j_gene: TRBJ2-3; abundance: few; CDR3nt: TGCGCCAGCAGCTCCCAAATCTCGACCACAGATACGCAGTATTTT; CDR3aa: CASSSQISTTDTQYF
len: 16; v_gene: TRBV15; d_gene: NA; j_gene: TRBJ2-5; abundance: few; CDR3nt: TGTGCCACCAGCACGCCGATTGAGAGCGGTAAAGAGACCCAGTACTTC; CDR3aa: CATSTPIESGKETQYF
len: 15; v_gene: TRBV20-1; d_gene: NA; j_gene: TRBJ2-7; abundance: NA; CDR3nt: TGCAGTGCTAGAGCCGGGACGGGCAGCCCCTACGAGCAGTACTTC; CDR3aa: CSARAGTGSPYEQYF
len: 13; v_gene: TRBV27; d_gene: NA; j_gene: TRBJ2-1; abundance: NA; CDR3nt: TGTGCCAGCAGAGACCGGGCCTCGAGGGAGCAGTTCTTC; CDR3aa: CASRDRASREQFF
len: 16; v_gene: TRBV20-1; d_gene: TRBD2; j_gene: TRBJ2-5; abundance: NA; CDR3nt: TGCAGTGCTAGCAAGGGACTAGCGGGCCTCCAAGGGACCCAGTACTTC; CDR3aa: CSASKGLAGLQGTQYF
len: 16; v_gene: TRBV28; d_gene: TRBD2; j_gene: TRBJ2-7; abundance: once; CDR3nt: TGTGCCTGCGTTGCACCCTGGGCTAGCGGGACTTACGAGCAGTACTTC; CDR3aa: CACVAPWASGTYEQYF
len: 15; v_gene: TRBV5-5; d_gene: NA; j_gene: TRBJ2-1; abundance: few; CDR3nt: TGTGCCAGCAGCTTAATGGGGGGAGGCCTGAATGAGCAGTTCTTC; CDR3aa: CASSLMGGGLNEQFF
len: 14; v_gene: TRBV12-3/TRBV12-4; d_gene: NA; j_gene: TRBJ2-5; abundance: many; CDR3nt: TGTGCCAGCAGTCCTACAGCGTACCAAGAGACCCAGTACTTC; CDR3aa: CASSPTAYQETQYF
len: 12; v_gene: TRBV6-5; d_gene: NA; j_gene: TRBJ1-5; abundance: many; CDR3nt: TGTGCCAGCAGTTACTCGTCCGGCAACTTGCATTTT; CDR3aa: CASSYSSGNLHF
len: 17; v_gene: TRBV19; d_gene: NA; j_gene: TRBJ1-5; abundance: NA; CDR3nt: TGTGCCAGTAGTATAACGGTCAGGGTCGGAAGCAATCAGCCCCAGCATTTT; CDR3aa: CASSITVRVGSNQPQHF